Below, one T cell receptor beta chain is given with its context. What it recognizes is unknown. The data derive from a study of cytomegalovirus exposure and HLA in healthy donors. Only in-frame clones appear in the TCRdb table, and some are missing; sequencing was by immunoSEQ multiplex PCR. This table has more than 120,000 clones, approximately 86% appearing once. The donors belonged to the roughly 110-subject validation cohort, separate from the approximately 700-subject first cohort. General study points: It was found in a later analysis that first-cohort TCR clusters tended to co-occur in the 95 to 150 validation repertoires. Cytomegalovirus-associated status was assigned to some 160 TCR beta chains.

The CDR3 extends over 13 amino acids. Material for sequencing was PBMCs. The TCR comes from a man younger than 30 in good health and CMV-seropositive. The chain joins TRBV12-1 to TRBJ1-2; the D call in the table, TRBD1, was not verified against the DNA. TRBV12-1 is assigned pseudogene status. CDR3 protein: CASSRDRNYGYTF. The CDR3 DNA reads as TGTGCCAGCAGCCGAGACAGGAACTATGGCTACACCTTC.